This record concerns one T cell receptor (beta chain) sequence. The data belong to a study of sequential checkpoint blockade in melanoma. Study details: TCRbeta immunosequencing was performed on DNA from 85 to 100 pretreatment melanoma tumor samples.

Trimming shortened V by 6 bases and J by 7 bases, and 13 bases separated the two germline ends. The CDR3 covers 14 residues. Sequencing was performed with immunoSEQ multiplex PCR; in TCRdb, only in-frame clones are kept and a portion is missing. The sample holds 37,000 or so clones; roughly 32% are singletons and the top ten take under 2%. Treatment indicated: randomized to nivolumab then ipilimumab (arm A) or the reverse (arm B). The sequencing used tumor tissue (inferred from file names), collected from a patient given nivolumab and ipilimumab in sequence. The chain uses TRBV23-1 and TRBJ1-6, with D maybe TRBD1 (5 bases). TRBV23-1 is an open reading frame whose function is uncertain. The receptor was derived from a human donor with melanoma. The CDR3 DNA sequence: TGCGCCAGCAGCCAAGATTCAGGGAATTCACCCCTCCACTTT. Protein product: CASSQDSGNSPLHF.